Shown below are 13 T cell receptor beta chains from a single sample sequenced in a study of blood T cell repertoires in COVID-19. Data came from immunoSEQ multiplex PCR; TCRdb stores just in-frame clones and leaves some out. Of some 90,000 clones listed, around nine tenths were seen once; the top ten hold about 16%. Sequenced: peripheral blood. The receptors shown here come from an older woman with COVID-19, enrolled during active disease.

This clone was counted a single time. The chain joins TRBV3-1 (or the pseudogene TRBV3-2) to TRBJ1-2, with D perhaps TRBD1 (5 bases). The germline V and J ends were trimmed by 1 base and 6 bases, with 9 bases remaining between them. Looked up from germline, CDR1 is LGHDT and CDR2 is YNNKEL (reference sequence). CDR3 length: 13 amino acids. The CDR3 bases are TGTGCCAGCAGCCAAGTCGGGGGGGATGGCTACACCTTC. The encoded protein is CASSQVGGDGYTF.

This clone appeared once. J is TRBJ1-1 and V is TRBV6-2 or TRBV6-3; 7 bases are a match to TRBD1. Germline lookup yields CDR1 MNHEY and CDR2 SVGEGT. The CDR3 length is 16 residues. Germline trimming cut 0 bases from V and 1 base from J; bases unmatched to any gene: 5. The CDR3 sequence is CASSYSAGTANTEAFF. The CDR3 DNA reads TGTGCCAGCAGTTACTCAGCCGGGACAGCGAACACTGAAGCTTTCTTT.

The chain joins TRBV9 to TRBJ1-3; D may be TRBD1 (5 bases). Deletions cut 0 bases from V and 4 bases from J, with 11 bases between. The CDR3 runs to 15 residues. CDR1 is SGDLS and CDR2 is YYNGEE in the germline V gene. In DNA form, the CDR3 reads TGTGCCAGCAGCGTAGGGCCAGGGCCCGGAAACACCATATATTTT. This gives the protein CASSVGPGPGNTIYF.

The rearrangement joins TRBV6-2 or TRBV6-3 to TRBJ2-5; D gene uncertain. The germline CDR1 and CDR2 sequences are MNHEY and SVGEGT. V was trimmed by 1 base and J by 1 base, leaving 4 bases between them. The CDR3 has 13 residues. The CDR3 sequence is CASSYFGQETQYF. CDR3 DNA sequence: TGTGCCAGCAGTTACTTCGGCCAAGAGACCCAGTACTTC.

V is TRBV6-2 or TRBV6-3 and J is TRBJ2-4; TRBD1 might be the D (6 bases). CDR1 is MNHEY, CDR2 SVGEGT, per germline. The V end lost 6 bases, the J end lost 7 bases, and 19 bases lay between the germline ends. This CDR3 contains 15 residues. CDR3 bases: TGTGCCAGCAGCGATGCAGTCGGAAGGGGGAACATTCAGTACTTC. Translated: CASSDAVGRGNIQYF.

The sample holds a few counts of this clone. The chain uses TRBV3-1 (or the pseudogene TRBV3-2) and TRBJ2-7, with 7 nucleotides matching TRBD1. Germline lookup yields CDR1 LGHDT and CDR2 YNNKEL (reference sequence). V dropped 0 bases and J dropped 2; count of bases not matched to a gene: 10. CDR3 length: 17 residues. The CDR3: CASSQDSDRDNPYEQYF. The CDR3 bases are TGTGCCAGCAGCCAAGATTCCGACAGGGATAATCCCTACGAGCAGTACTTC.

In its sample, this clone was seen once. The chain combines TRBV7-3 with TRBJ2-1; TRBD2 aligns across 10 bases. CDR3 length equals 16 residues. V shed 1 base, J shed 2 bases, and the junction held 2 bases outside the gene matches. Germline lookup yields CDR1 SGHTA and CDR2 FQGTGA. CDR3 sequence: CASSLSLAGAYNEQFF. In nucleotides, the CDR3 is TGTGCCAGCAGCTTAAGCCTAGCGGGGGCCTACAATGAGCAGTTCTTC.

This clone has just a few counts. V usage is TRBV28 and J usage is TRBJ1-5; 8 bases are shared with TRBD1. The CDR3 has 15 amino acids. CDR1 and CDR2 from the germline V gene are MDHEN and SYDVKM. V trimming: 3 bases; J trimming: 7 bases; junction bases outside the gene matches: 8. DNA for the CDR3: TGTGCCAGCAGTTTTCGGCAGGGGGCGAGACAGCCCCAGCATTTT. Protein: CASSFRQGARQPQHF.

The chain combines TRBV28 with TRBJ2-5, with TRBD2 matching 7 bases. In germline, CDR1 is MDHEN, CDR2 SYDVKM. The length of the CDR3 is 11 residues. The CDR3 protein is CVIGRRETQYF. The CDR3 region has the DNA TGTGTAATCGGGAGGCGTGAGACCCAGTACTTC.

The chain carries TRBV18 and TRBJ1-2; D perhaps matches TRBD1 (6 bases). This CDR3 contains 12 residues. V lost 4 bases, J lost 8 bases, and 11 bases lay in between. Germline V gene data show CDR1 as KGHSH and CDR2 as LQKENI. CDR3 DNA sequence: TGTGCCAGCTCACAGGCAGGGGCCGGCTACACCTTC. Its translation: CASSQAGAGYTF.

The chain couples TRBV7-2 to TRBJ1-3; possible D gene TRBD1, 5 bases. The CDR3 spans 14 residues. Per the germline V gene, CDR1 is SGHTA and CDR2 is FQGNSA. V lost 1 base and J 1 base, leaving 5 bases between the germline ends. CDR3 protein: CASSLEGSGNTIYF. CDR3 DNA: TGTGCCAGCAGCTTAGAGGGGTCTGGAAACACCATATATTTT.

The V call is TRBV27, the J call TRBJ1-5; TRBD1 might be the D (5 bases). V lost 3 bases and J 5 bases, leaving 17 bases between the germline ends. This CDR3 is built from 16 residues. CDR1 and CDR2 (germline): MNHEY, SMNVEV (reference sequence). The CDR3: CASSFIYRGGDQPQHF. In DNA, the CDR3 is TGTGCCAGCAGTTTTATCTACCGGGGGGGAGATCAGCCCCAGCATTTT.

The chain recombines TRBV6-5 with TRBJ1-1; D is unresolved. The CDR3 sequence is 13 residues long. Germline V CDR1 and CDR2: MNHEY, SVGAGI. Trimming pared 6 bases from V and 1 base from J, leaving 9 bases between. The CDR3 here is CASSTGENTEAFF. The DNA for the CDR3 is TGTGCCAGCAGCACGGGAGAGAACACTGAAGCTTTCTTT.